The TCR beta chain described here comes from a study of tumor-infiltrating lymphocytes in glioblastoma multiforme. TCR beta libraries were built from RNA through three nested multiplex PCR rounds using modified ARM-PCR. TCRB cDNA was made from around 0.5 ug total RNA. TCRdb reanalysed the multiplex PCR reads using MiXCR and keeps one entry per CDR3 protein. The sample holds about 12,000 distinct CDR3 sequences, approximately 72% seen once. From germline, CDR1 is DFQATT and CDR2 SNEGSKA (reference sequence). The CDR3 loop spans 17 amino acids. As to this clonotype: One end of the junction is discordant with germline, which a read error may explain.

The source material was brain tumor tissue. The genes are TRBV20-1 and TRBJ1-1; D remains ambiguous. The receptor comes from a male donor with glioblastoma. The CDR3 nucleotides read TGCAATGCTAGGGTTATCGGCAGTGCGGGGTTAAACACTGAAGCTTTCTTT. It yields the protein CNARVIGSAGLNTEAFF.